Detailed here is one T cell receptor (beta chain). The antigen remains unidentified. The data belong to a study of vaccination effects on CD4 cells after COVID-19. General study results and limits: The study enrolled few convalescent patients and sampled no early post-infection timepoints.

The CDR3 sequence is 14 residues long. V gave up 2 bases and J gave up 3 bases, with 9 bases separating them. The V gene's germline CDR1 is SGHRS and CDR2 YFSETQ. CD4+ T cells specific for antigen were expanded with viral peptide pools by the ViraFEST assay before sequencing. Following 10 days of culture, CD4+ T cells were isolated. Infection with SARS-CoV-2 occurred in the person between March and December 2020, and PCR confirmed it. Vaccine administered to participants consisted of two doses of either BNT162b2 or mRNA-1273. Assay used: immunoSEQ multiplex PCR; TCRdb lists only in-frame clones, some missing. This sample yields 13,000 to 15,000 clones, of which 75% to 80% are seen a single time; around 28% belongs to the top ten.

The specimen was CD4+ T cells from PBMCs cultured with HCoV-NL63 spike peptides, collected after COVID-19 vaccination. This TCR was recovered from a human donor who had a prior SARS-CoV-2 infection. The chain employs TRBV5-1 and TRBJ2-1; no clear D. CDR3 sequence reads: CASSLTDFYNEQFF. CDR3 DNA sequence: TGCGCCAGCAGCTTAACAGACTTCTACAATGAGCAGTTCTTC. Full variable domain (rest looked up from reference TRBV5-1 and TRBJ2-1): KAGVTQTPRYLIKTRGQQVTLSCSPISGHRSVSWYQQTPGQGLQFLFEYFSETQRNKGNFPGRFSGRQFSNSRSEMNVSTLELGDSALYLCASSLTDFYNEQFFGPGTRLTVL.